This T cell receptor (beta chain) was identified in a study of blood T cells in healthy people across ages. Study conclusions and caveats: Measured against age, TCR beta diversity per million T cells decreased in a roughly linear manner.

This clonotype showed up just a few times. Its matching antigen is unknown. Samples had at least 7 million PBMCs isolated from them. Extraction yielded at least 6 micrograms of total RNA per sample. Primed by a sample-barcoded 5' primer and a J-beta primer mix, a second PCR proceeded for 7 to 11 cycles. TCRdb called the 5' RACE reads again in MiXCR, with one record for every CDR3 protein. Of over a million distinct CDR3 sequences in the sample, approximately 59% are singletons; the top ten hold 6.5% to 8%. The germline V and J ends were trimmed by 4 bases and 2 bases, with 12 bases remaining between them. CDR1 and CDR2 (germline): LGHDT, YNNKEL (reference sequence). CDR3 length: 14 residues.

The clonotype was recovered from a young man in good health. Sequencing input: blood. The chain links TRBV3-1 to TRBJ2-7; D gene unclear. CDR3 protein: CASSPKTDAYEQYF. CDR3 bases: TGTGCCAGCAGCCCAAAGACTGATGCCTACGAGCAGTACTTC.